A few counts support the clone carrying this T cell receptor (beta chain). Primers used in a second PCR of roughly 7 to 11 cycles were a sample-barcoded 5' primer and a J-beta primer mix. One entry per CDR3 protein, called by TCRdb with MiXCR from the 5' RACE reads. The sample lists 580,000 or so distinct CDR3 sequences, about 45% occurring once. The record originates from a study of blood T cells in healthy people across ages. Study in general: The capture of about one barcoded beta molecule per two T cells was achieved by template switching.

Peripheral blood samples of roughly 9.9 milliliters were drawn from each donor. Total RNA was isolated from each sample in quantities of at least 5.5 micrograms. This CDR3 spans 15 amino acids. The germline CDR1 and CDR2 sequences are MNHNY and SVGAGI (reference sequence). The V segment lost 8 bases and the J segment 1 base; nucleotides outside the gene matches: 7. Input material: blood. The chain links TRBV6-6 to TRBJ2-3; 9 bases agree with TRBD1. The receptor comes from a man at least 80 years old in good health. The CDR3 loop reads CASGTGGAGTDTQYF. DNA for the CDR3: TGTGCCAGCGGTACAGGGGGCGCGGGCACAGATACGCAGTATTTT.